One sample yielded the 25 T cell receptor beta chains listed below, sequenced in a study of cytomegalovirus exposure and HLA in healthy donors. Amplification used 60 Vbeta primers and 13 Jbeta primers. The protocol was immunoSEQ multiplex PCR, while the TCRdb copy is restricted to in-frame clones and leaves out a portion. The data show 200,000 to 250,000 clones, roughly four fifths seen once. Sequenced input: PBMCs. All receptors derive from a woman aged 40-49 years in good health and CMV-seronegative.

The genes are TRBV2 and TRBJ2-7, with TRBD1 identical over 10 bases. There are 12 residues in the CDR3. V was pared by 11 bases and J by 3 bases, with 4 bases of the junction left unmatched. CDR1 is SNHLY and CDR2 is FYNNEI in the germline V gene. CDR3 in DNA: TGTGCCGGCCGGGACAGGGGCTACGAGCAGTACTTC. This translates into CAGRDRGYEQYF.

The rearrangement uses TRBV27 and TRBJ2-3; 7 positions agree with TRBD2. V lost 6 bases, J lost 2 bases, and 14 bases stayed unmatched. CDR3 length: 17 residues. Germline V gene sequence: CDR1 MNHEY, CDR2 SMNVEV (reference sequence). The CDR3: CASSPTLPSGNTDTQYF. The CDR3 coding sequence is TGTGCCAGCAGCCCTACCCTCCCTAGCGGAAACACAGATACGCAGTATTTT.

Points on this clone: This specimen includes other DNA sequences encoding the same CDR3. The genes are TRBV28 and TRBJ2-2; TRBD1 matches 8 bases. J gave up 1 base and V 3 bases, and 1 base lay outside the gene matches. The CDR3 covers 15 residues. The germline V gene has CDR1 MDHEN and CDR2 SYDVKM. The CDR3 sequence is CASSLGTGNTGELFF. In DNA, the CDR3 is TGTGCCAGCAGTTTGGGGACAGGGAACACCGGGGAGCTGTTTTTT.

V is TRBV7-2 and J is TRBJ2-1; TRBD2 matches at 9 bases. The length of the CDR3 is 16 residues. The trim removed 5 bases at V and 5 bases at J, leaving 10 bases unmatched. CDR1 is SGHTA, CDR2 FQGNSA, per germline. The CDR3 region has the DNA TGTGCCAGCAGCCCTGGGGGCGGGGGGGGGCACAATGAGCAGTTCTTC. This translates into CASSPGGGGGHNEQFF.

The chain has TRBV7-9 and TRBJ1-2; 7 bases match TRBD1. The CDR3 runs to 14 residues. In germline, CDR1 is SEHNR, CDR2 FQNEAQ (reference sequence). V gave up 5 bases and J gave up 2 bases; unmatched junction bases: 5. Here the CDR3 DNA reads TGTGCCAGCAGCCCCCAGGGACAGAACTATGGCTACACCTTC. The encoded protein is CASSPQGQNYGYTF. The complete variable domain, with remaining parts taken from reference TRBV7-9 and TRBJ1-2, reads DTGVSQNPRHKITKRGQNVTFRCDPISEHNRLYWYRQTLGQGPEFLTYFQNEAQLEKSRLLSDRFSAERPKGSFSTLEIQRTEQGDSAMYLCASSPQGQNYGYTFGSGTRLTVV.

V and J are TRBV19 and TRBJ2-1, with 8 bases identical to TRBD2. J was trimmed by 5 bases and V by 3 bases; bases with no gene match: 9. Germline V gives CDR1 LNHDA, CDR2 SQIVND (reference sequence). The CDR3 has 16 amino acids. The CDR3 loop is CASSIGRVIANNEQFF. The CDR3 DNA follows: TGTGCCAGTAGTATCGGGAGGGTAATAGCAAACAATGAGCAGTTCTTC.

The chain combines TRBV6-6 with TRBJ2-7; 12 nucleotides agree with TRBD1. There are 15 residues in the CDR3. In germline, CDR1 is MNHNY, CDR2 SVGAGI (reference sequence). Unmatched junction bases numbered 8, after V lost 7 bases and J lost 4 bases. The CDR3 loop reads CASNTGTGGAYEQYF. CDR3 nucleotide sequence: TGTGCCAGCAACACAGGGACAGGGGGCGCGTACGAGCAGTACTTC.

V usage is TRBV7-9 and J usage is TRBJ2-1; D possibly corresponds to TRBD1 (6 bases). Trimming took off 10 bases at V and 7 bases at J, with 11 bases between the two ends. The CDR3 is 11 residues long. Germline V lookup: CDR1 SEHNR, CDR2 FQNEAQ (reference sequence). The DNA of the CDR3 is TGTGCCACGGATCAGGGGAATGAGCAGTTCTTC. Encoded protein: CATDQGNEQFF.

This rearrangement joins TRBV6-1 to TRBJ1-2; 7 nucleotides align to TRBD1. Germline V lookup: CDR1 MNHNS, CDR2 SASEGT. V dropped 10 bases and J dropped 3; count of bases not matched to a gene: 5. The CDR3 has 12 residues. For the CDR3, the DNA is TGTGCCATTCAGGGGGAAGACTATGGCTACACCTTC. Translation gives CAIQGEDYGYTF.

The rearrangement links TRBV15 to TRBJ1-2, with TRBD1 identical over 11 bases. The germline V gene encodes CDR1 LNHNV and CDR2 YYDKDF (reference sequence). This CDR3 has 15 residues. J gave up 5 bases and V 5 bases, and 7 bases lay outside the gene matches. The CDR3, as DNA: TGTGCCACCAGCTCCCGGGACAGGGGGACGTATGGCTACACCTTC. Its translation: CATSSRDRGTYGYTF.

This chain uses TRBV10-1 with TRBJ2-7; TRBD1 is a possible D gene (6 bases). The CDR3 length is 13 residues. V was clipped by 4 bases and J by 7 bases, with 14 bases between them. The germline gives CDR1 WNHNN, CDR2 SYGVQD (reference sequence). The CDR3 nucleotides are TGCGCCAGCAGTGTACAGGGATCGAGGGAGCAGTACTTC. Translation gives CASSVQGSREQYF.

In nucleotides, the CDR3 is TGTGCCAGCAGCTTAATGACAGGCTGGAGTTCCTACGAGCAGTACTTC. Protein: CASSLMTGWSSYEQYF. The V and J genes are TRBV7-2 and TRBJ2-7; D possibly corresponds to TRBD1 (6 bases). The ends were cut back, 2 bases at V and 1 base at J, with 15 bases in the middle. Germline CDR1 and CDR2: SGHTA and FQGNSA. The CDR3 is 16 residues long.

The chain links TRBV19 to TRBJ2-5; 14 bases line up with TRBD2. J gave up 6 bases and V 0 bases, and 6 bases lay outside the gene matches. The CDR3 loop spans 17 amino acids. The germline gives CDR1 LNHDA, CDR2 SQIVND (reference sequence). This chain's CDR3 is CASSIDARLAGGKTQYF. The CDR3 DNA reads as TGTGCCAGTAGTATAGATGCTCGACTAGCGGGGGGGAAGACCCAGTACTTC.

The chain combines TRBV5-1 with TRBJ2-3; TRBD2 matches at 9 bases. This CDR3 is 17 amino acids long. The ends lost 0 bases at V and 3 bases at J; junction bases unmatched: 8. CDR1 SGHRS and CDR2 YFSETQ come from the germline V gene. CDR3: CASSLGLTGLATDTQYF. In DNA form, the CDR3 reads TGCGCCAGCAGCTTGGGCCTAACGGGACTAGCAACAGATACGCAGTATTTT.

The chain recombines TRBV30 with TRBJ1-2; tentative D call: TRBD1 (6 bases). The CDR3 is 14 residues long. Trimming stripped 1 base from V and 3 bases from J, with 12 bases between. Germline values: CDR1 GTSNPN, CDR2 SVGIG (reference sequence). This CDR3 is CAWSGDIFDYGYTF. For the CDR3, the DNA is TGTGCCTGGAGTGGGGACATATTTGACTATGGCTACACCTTC.

Details on this clone: At the DNA level, this CDR3 is encoded by other sequences in the same sample as well. This chain joins TRBV30 and TRBJ1-1; a weak D match, TRBD1 (6 bases). Germline values: CDR1 GTSNPN, CDR2 SVGIG (reference sequence). V was shortened by 3 bases and J by 0 bases, with 8 bases between the two germline ends. CDR3 length equals 13 residues. CDR3 residues: CAWSRDMNTEAFF. The CDR3 DNA is TGTGCCTGGAGCAGGGACATGAACACTGAAGCTTTCTTT. Full variable domain (remainder filled in from reference TRBV30 and TRBJ1-1): SQTIHQWPATLVQPVGSPLSLECTVEGTSNPNLYWYRQAAGRGLQLLFYSVGIGQISSEVPQNLSASRPQDRQFILSSKKLLLSDSGFYLCAWSRDMNTEAFFGQGTRLTVV.

This chain joins TRBV7-9 and TRBJ2-2; 7 bases map to TRBD2. J lost 3 bases, V lost 5 bases, and 12 bases had no gene match. The CDR3 is made up of 17 amino acids. Germline CDR1 and CDR2: SEHNR and FQNEAQ (reference sequence). The CDR3, as DNA: TGTGCCAGCAGCCAGGGCCTACTAGCGCTTTACACCGGGGAGCTGTTTTTT. Amino acid sequence: CASSQGLLALYTGELFF.

The chain has TRBV6-1 and TRBJ1-5; 7 nucleotides match TRBD1. The V gene end was trimmed by 2 bases and the J gene end by 5 bases; junction bases not matched to a gene: 12. Per germline, CDR1 MNHNS and CDR2 SASEGT. The CDR3 runs to 17 residues. The CDR3 DNA reads TGTGCCAGCAGTGAACCTGCCCAGGGGGTTTCGTATCAGCCCCAGCATTTT. Translating gives CASSEPAQGVSYQPQHF.

The rearrangement uses TRBV29-1 and TRBJ1-2; 8 positions match TRBD1. J gave up 0 bases and V 1 base, and 7 bases lay outside the gene matches. The CDR3 extends over 16 amino acids. Germline V gene lookup returns CDR1 SQVTM and CDR2 ANQGSEA. CDR3 amino acids: CSVEGGRQGSNYGYTF. The CDR3 DNA follows: TGCAGCGTTGAAGGCGGACGACAGGGGTCTAACTATGGCTACACCTTC.

The chain recombines TRBV4-2 with TRBJ2-2; 8 bases fit TRBD1. V was pared by 0 bases and J by 1 base, with 1 base of the junction left unmatched. This CDR3 has 16 residues. The germline gives CDR1 LGHNA, CDR2 YNFKEQ. DNA of the CDR3: TGTGCCAGCAGCCAAGATGACAGGGGGAACACCGGGGAGCTGTTTTTT. Its protein is CASSQDDRGNTGELFF.

The CDR3 here is CASSRGTSGSSYEQYF. In nucleotides, the CDR3 is TGTGCCAGCAGCCGAGGGACTAGCGGTAGCTCCTACGAGCAGTACTTC. The chain combines TRBV7-8 with TRBJ2-7, with 11 bases that match TRBD2. CDR3 size: 16 residues. CDR1 SGHVS and CDR2 FQNEAQ come from the germline V gene. Losses at the gene ends were 5 bases for V and 0 bases for J; bases not matched to a gene: 6.

The chain links TRBV28 to TRBJ2-2, with D perhaps matching TRBD1 (6 bases). V lost 4 bases and J lost 8, with 17 bases in between. Germline assignment: CDR1 MDHEN and CDR2 SYDVKM. The CDR3 totals 15 residues. Here the CDR3 reads CASSSNVQGTGELFF. In nucleotides, the CDR3 is TGTGCCAGCAGTTCTAACGTACAGGGAACTGGGGAGCTGTTTTTT.

This clone was counted between two and nine times. This chain links TRBV5-5 with TRBJ1-5, with a possible D match to TRBD1 (6 bases). Germline CDR1 SGHKS, CDR2 YYEKEE (reference sequence). The CDR3 runs 13 residues. V was shortened by 4 bases and J by 4 bases, with 9 bases between the two germline ends. The CDR3 bases are TGTGCCAGCAGCCCTACAGGGAATCAGCCCCAGCATTTT. Translation: CASSPTGNQPQHF.

J is TRBJ2-7 and V is TRBV5-4, with D maybe TRBD2 (8 bases). This CDR3 is built from 15 residues. Trimming removed 5 bases at V and 0 bases at J, with 15 bases between. Per germline, CDR1 SGHNT and CDR2 YYREEE (reference sequence). The DNA for the CDR3 is TGTGCCAGCAGGACCGGGGGGGACAGCTCCTACGAGCAGTACTTC. It yields the protein CASRTGGDSSYEQYF.

The V gene is TRBV9, the J gene TRBJ1-2, with 8 bases identical to TRBD1. V shed 0 bases and J 5 bases; nucleotides not matched to a gene: 9. Germline CDR1 SGDLS, CDR2 YYNGEE. The CDR3 is 16 amino acids. The CDR3 here is CASSVADRDLPYGYTF. CDR3 nucleotides: TGTGCCAGCAGCGTAGCGGACAGGGATTTACCGTATGGCTACACCTTC.